This T cell receptor beta chain was identified during a study of graft-versus-host responses after intestinal transplantation. For the study at large: Recipients were given multivisceral, liver-intestinal, or isolated intestinal transplants. Findings and limits, study-wide: Recipient marrow harbored GvH clones, some of which surfaced first in ileum or blood.

There were around 200,000 CFSE-labeled responder cells plated together with around 200,000 irradiated, violet-dye-labeled stimulator cells. Per the germline V gene, CDR1 is MDHEN and CDR2 is SYDVKM. Trimming removed 8 bases from V and 4 bases from J, with 20 bases in between. This CDR3 spans 15 amino acids. Using immunoSEQ multiplex PCR, the repertoire was profiled, and TCRdb retains in-frame clones only, with some absent. The profile shows more than 3,000 clones, around 29% of them singletons. The sample holds a few counts of this clone. The material was alloreactive CD4+ T cells from a mixed lymphocyte reaction culture, obtained before transplantation. Specified subset: CFSE-low proliferating T cells sorted from roughly six-day pre-transplant mixed lymphocyte reaction (GvH or HvG direction). The J gene is TRBJ1-2, the V gene TRBV28; a weak D match, TRBD1 (6 bases). The receptor was isolated from a human patient who was an organ donor for intestinal transplantation. The DNA for the CDR3 is TGTGCCAGCGAGAATTTCGGGCAGGGGAGCTATGGCTACACCTTC. Encoded protein: CASENFGQGSYGYTF.